What follows is one TCR beta chain and its context. The data belong to a study of Graves' ophthalmopathy and Graves' hyperthyroidism. CDR3 regions of TCR beta were amplified from RNA transcripts. HTBI-primed first-round RT-PCR preceded second-round multiplex PCR. A single record per CDR3 protein comes from TCRdb applying MiXCR to the multiplex PCR reads. The sample carries 1 million to 1.3 million distinct CDR3 sequences, 35% to 45% recorded once. The sequence came from an adult man with Graves' hyperthyroidism. The sample was peripheral blood or thyroid tissue (not recorded which).

The CDR3 reads CASSNRDSAYEQYF. The CDR3 DNA reads TGTGCCAGCAGCAACCGGGACAGTGCCTACGAGCAGTACTTC. This rearrangement joins TRBV7-9 to TRBJ2-7; 7 positions agree with TRBD1. V lost 5 bases and J lost 2; bases outside the gene matches: 6. CDR3 length: 14 residues. Germline loops: CDR1 SEHNR, CDR2 FQNEAQ (reference sequence). The full variable domain, its missing parts supplied by reference TRBV7-9 and TRBJ2-7, is DTGVSQNPRHKITKRGQNVTFRCDPISEHNRLYWYRQTLGQGPEFLTYFQNEAQLEKSRLLSDRFSAERPKGSFSTLEIQRTEQGDSAMYLCASSNRDSAYEQYFGPGTRLTVT.